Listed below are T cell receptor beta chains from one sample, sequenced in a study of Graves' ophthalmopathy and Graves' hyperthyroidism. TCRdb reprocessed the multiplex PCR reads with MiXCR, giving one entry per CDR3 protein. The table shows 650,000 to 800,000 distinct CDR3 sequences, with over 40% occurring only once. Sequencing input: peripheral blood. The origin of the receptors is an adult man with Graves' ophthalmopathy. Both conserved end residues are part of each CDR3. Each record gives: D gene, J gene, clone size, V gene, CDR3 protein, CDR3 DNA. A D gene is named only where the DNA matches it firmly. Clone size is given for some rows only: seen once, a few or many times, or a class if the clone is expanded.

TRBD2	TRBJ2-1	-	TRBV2	CASSLSGRRDNEQFF	TGTGCCAGCAGCCTTAGCGGGAGAAGAGACAATGAGCAGTTCTTC
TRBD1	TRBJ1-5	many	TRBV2	CASSNPGQGIPYSNQPQHF	TGTGCCAGCAGTAACCCGGGACAGGGCATCCCCTATAGCAATCAGCCCCAGCATTTT
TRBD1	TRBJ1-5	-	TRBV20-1	CSAPGTANQPQHF	TGCAGTGCTCCCGGGACAGCTAATCAGCCCCAGCATTTT
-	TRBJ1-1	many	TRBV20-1	CSVGGIGTEAFF	TGCAGTGTCGGGGGGATCGGCACTGAAGCTTTCTTT
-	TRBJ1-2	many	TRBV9	CASSVAAWGHPNYGYTF	TGTGCCAGCAGCGTAGCGGCCTGGGGACACCCCAACTATGGCTACACCTTC
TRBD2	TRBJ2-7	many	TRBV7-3	CASSKTSGAYEQYF	TGTGCCAGCAGCAAGACTAGCGGGGCCTACGAGCAGTACTTC
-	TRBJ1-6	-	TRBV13	CASSLVPEDPYSPLHF	TGTGCCAGCAGCTTAGTTCCAGAGGATCCGTATTCACCCCTCCACTTT
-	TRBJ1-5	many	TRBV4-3	CASSQERYQPQHF	TGCGCCAGCAGCCAAGAACGGTATCAGCCCCAGCATTTT
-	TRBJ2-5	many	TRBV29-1	CSVEVGQGQWRETQYF	TGCAGCGTTGAAGTGGGGCAGGGTCAGTGGCGAGAGACCCAGTACTTC
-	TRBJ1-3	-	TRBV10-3	CAISEGGTLNTIYF	TGTGCCATCAGTGAAGGAGGGACATTGAACACCATATATTTT
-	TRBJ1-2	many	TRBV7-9	CASSPPGPYGYTF	TGTGCCAGCAGCCCGCCGGGACCGTATGGCTACACCTTC
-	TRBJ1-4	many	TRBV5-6	CASSLGLDEKLFF	TGTGCCAGCAGCTTGGGGTTAGATGAAAAACTGTTTTTT
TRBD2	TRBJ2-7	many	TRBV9	CASSVSGTHGHEQYF	TGTGCCAGCAGCGTAAGCGGGACCCACGGCCACGAGCAGTACTTC
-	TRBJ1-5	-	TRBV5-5	CASSFSQSINQPQHF	TGTGCCAGCAGCTTTTCGCAGTCGATCAATCAGCCCCAGCATTTT
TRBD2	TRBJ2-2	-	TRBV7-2	CASSPGLAGGQAGELFF	TGTGCCAGCAGCCCCGGACTAGCGGGGGGGCAGGCCGGGGAGCTGTTTTTT
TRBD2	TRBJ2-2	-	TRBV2	CASSYDRGLADTGELFF	TGTGCCAGCAGTTATGATCGAGGACTAGCGGACACCGGGGAGCTGTTTTTT
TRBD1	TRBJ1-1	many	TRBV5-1	CASSFTTGYMTEAFF	TGCGCCAGCAGCTTTACGACAGGGTATATGACTGAAGCTTTCTTT
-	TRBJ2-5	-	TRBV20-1	CSATAHYEETQYF	TGCAGTGCAACCGCCCACTATGAGGAGACCCAGTACTTC
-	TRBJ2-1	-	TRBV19	CASQPTGSGVLKEQFF	TGTGCCAGCCAACCAACAGGGAGCGGGGTCTTGAAAGAGCAGTTCTTC
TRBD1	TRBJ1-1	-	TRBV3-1	CASSQVQGVTGKTEAFF	TGTGCCAGCAGCCAAGTACAGGGGGTTACGGGGAAAACTGAAGCTTTCTTT
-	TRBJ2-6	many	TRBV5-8	CASSLEPGSSGANVLTF	TGTGCCAGCAGCTTGGAGCCAGGCTCCTCTGGGGCCAACGTCCTGACTTTC
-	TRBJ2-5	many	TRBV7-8	CASREPETGGETQYF	TGTGCCAGCAGAGAACCCGAGACAGGAGGAGAGACCCAGTACTTC
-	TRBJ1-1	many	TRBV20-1	CSGTETMNTEAFF	TGCAGTGGGACAGAAACAATGAACACTGAAGCTTTCTTT
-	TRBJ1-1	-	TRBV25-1	CAWTPSSGGFSTEAFF	TGTGCCTGGACCCCTTCGTCGGGAGGGTTTAGCACTGAAGCTTTCTTT
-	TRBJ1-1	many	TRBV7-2	CASSLEHRVQAFF	TGTGCCAGCAGCTTAGAACACAGGGTACAAGCTTTCTTT
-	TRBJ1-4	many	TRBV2	CASSEIIGEKLFF	TGTGCCAGCAGTGAAATTATTGGAGAAAAACTGTTTTTT